The source of this TCR beta chain is a study of T cells in Graves' hyperthyroidism and ophthalmopathy (dated by TCRdb to the late 2010s). For the wider study: Peripheral blood was sampled at the time of initial diagnosis, prior to any treatment. TCR V-J signatures able to tell the groups apart were searched for in a discovery cohort of some 100 patients, of whom roughly 42 had Graves' ophthalmopathy and roughly 57 had stable Graves' hyperthyroidism. Prospective prediction of ophthalmopathy was tested in an independent validation cohort of fewer than 20 hyperthyroidism patients and some 17 patients who later progressed to ophthalmopathy. The 75 to 100 discovery patients were randomly split 7:3 into training and test sets. Thyroid tissue and blood T-cell repertoires from several Graves' hyperthyroidism patients were also compared in the study. After sampling, hyperthyroidism patients received methimazole starting at 30 mg daily, and ophthalmopathy patients received high-dose intravenous methylprednisolone. According to the paper, TCR Vbeta CDR3 sequencing was carried out on 135 peripheral blood samples, which came from over 40 ophthalmopathy, approximately 72 hyperthyroidism and approximately 17 progressor patients.

The CDR3 starts with the cysteine, ends with the phenylalanine, and has 18 residues. Only the CDR3 part of the read is kept: 54 bases, read in frame from the first base. In the ophthalmopathy patients, disease was moderately to severely active, with a Clinical Activity Score of 3 or more, a NOSPECS grade of 4 or more, and a duration of less than 3 months. The study excluded patients with uncontrolled infections, other autoimmune diseases, pregnancy or lactation. Diagnoses were established on the basis of clinical symptoms, serum thyroxine and TRAb, thyroid ultrasound, and orbital computed tomography. PBMCs were isolated from about 10 ml of fresh peripheral blood by Ficoll-Paque density gradient centrifugation. Total RNA was extracted with Trizol reagent, and quality was checked on an Agilent 2100 Bioanalyzer. With regard to this clonotype: Its antigen is currently not known. A read error may explain this, as a much larger clone is one base away.

What the authors observed across the whole study: During validation, the model predicted progression to ophthalmopathy a median of around six months ahead of onset, with almost 71% sensitivity and more than 72% specificity. Most expanded thyroid clonotypes (frequency above 0.001) were also detected in blood, suggesting blood repertoires may reflect thyroid immune responses. Ophthalmopathy was separated from stable hyperthyroidism by a 13 V-J signature model, with approximately 90% sensitivity and about 81% specificity obtained in cross-validation and 80%/75% obtained in testing. Sample size was not statistically predetermined, and investigators were not blinded to group allocation.

The TCR beta CDR3 regions were amplified from RNA transcripts. The TCR CDR3 was subjected to a first round of RT-PCR using the HTBI primer set and the Qiagen OneStep RT-PCR kit. A second multiplex PCR round built the libraries, followed by size selection and purification. The libraries were sequenced on an Illumina HiSeq2000 using paired-end 100 bp reads. Per the original workflow: SOAPnuke was used to process the raw data, removing reads that contained adapters or uncalled bases, had a mean Phred below 15, or lacked an exact match to the constant primer or identifier. High-quality paired reads were merged with COPE v1.2.5, and unique nucleotide sequences were defined as clonotypes. MiTCR v1.1 was used to align clonotypes to the IMGT TRBV, TRBD and TRBJ reference segments. Analysis was restricted to V-J combinations with a frequency above 0.0001, which covered roughly 99% of repertoires. The TCS score was defined as the ratio of F50 (clonal expansion) to E x V (chaos), calculated using BLOSUM62-based TCRdist between CDR3 peptides within each V-J. Welch's t-statistics and random forest reduced around 510 V-J features to about 12, which were used in a naive Bayes classifier (R e1071). In-frame beta chains were kept once TCRdb had trimmed the public reads at Q25 with fastp and called clones with MiXCR. Each entry merges the rows of one CDR3 protein and shows their most common DNA and genes. These V and J calls originate from TCRdb's pipeline instead of the authors' own analysis. This sample has roughly 500,000 distinct CDR3 sequences in its table, and approximately 23% of those were observed once. The top ten hold approximately 54% of the sample.

The chain links TRBV12-3 or TRBV12-4 with TRBJ2-3; a tentative D call is TRBD2 (6 bases match). Source material: blood. The clonotype originates from a woman aged 65 to 85 with Graves' ophthalmopathy. The DNA reads TGTGCCGGCAGCTTCCGGGGGAGAACTAGGACTAGCACAGATACGCAGTATTTT. Translated, this gives CAGSFRGRTRTSTDTQYF.